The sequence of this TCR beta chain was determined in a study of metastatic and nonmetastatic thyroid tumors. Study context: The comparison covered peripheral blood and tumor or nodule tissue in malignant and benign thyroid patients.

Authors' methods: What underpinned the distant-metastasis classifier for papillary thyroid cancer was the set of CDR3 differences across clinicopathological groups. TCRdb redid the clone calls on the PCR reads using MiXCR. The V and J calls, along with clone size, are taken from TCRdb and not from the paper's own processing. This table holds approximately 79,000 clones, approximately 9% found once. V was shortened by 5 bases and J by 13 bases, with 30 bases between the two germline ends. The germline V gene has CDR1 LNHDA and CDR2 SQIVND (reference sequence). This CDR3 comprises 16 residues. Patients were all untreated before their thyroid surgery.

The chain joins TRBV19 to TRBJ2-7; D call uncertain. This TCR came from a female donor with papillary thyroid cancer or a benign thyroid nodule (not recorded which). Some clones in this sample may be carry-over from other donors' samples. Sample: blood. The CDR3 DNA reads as TGTGCCAGTAGTGTTCTCGGGCAGGTCGAACAGTACGATCATTACTTC. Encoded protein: CASSVLGQVEQYDHYF.